Each of the 32 T cell receptor beta chains below was sequenced from the same sample in a study of post-analysis software for immune sequencing data. Which antigens these TCRs recognize remains unknown. Findings of the study overall: The five TRBV segments detected at higher frequency in patients than in controls included TRBV5-6, TRBV5-1 and TRBV20-1.

Presence of unique molecular identifiers characterized the TCR beta cDNA libraries. MiXCR, run by TCRdb on the PCR reads, gives a single entry per CDR3 protein. The sample has 650,000 to 900,000 distinct CDR3 sequences, about 43% seen once; the top ten hold approximately 4.4%. What was sequenced was blood. Receptors originate from a girl aged 10 to 17 with multiple sclerosis.

Details on this clonotype: Germline and junction disagree at one end, which may indicate a read error. The chain is built from TRBV29-1 and TRBJ1-2; no definite D call. Germline CDR1 reads SQVTM; CDR2 reads ANQGSEA. This CDR3 contains 9 residues. The CDR3 nucleotides read TGCGGCGTTGACGGCGAGGGCACCTTC. Its translation is CGVDGEGTF.

The V gene is TRBV20-1, the J gene TRBJ2-3; maybe TRBD2 (6 bases). The V end was cut by 2 bases, the J end by 0 bases, with 12 bases between. Germline assignment: CDR1 DFQATT and CDR2 SNEGSKA (reference sequence). The CDR3 covers 15 residues. The CDR3 is CSARHGGASTDTQYF. The DNA of the CDR3 is TGCAGTGCTAGACACGGCGGGGCTAGCACAGATACGCAGTATTTT.

The V call is TRBV12-3 or TRBV12-4, the J call TRBJ1-4, with 7 bases fitting TRBD1. With 7 bases clipped from V and 6 bases from J, the junction kept 17 bases outside the gene matches. The CDR3 consists of 17 residues. CDR3 sequence: CASTLRSDRARDEKLFF. CDR3 DNA sequence: TGTGCCAGCACCCTAAGAAGCGACAGGGCACGGGATGAAAAACTGTTTTTT.

This clonotype was detected once. Since a much larger clone is just one base distant, this may be a read error. The V call is TRBV28, the J call TRBJ1-5; D unclear. The V gene's germline CDR1 is MDHEN and CDR2 SYDVKM. V was cut by 5 bases and J by 4 bases, with 15 bases left in between. This CDR3 is built from 15 residues. The CDR3 nucleotides read TGTGCCAGCAGTCAACTGCCCCTAGGGAATCAGCCCCAGCATTTT. Its translation is CASSQLPLGNQPQHF. Filled out from reference TRBV28 and TRBJ1-5, the complete variable domain reads DVKVTQSSRYLVKRTGEKVFLECVQDMDHENMFWYRQDPGLGLRLIYFSYDVKMKEKGDIPEGYSVSREKKERFSLILESASTNQTSMYLCASSQLPLGNQPQHFGDGTRLSIL.

This clonotype came up a few times. The V and J genes are TRBV30 and TRBJ2-1; 9 positions agree with TRBD2. J was trimmed by 4 bases and V by 4 bases; bases with no gene match: 20. The germline V gene encodes CDR1 GTSNPN and CDR2 SVGIG (reference sequence). The CDR3 covers 19 residues. CDR3 bases: TGTGCCTGGACCCACCCGGGGGGTGGCGGGAGGGCCGCTTACAATGAGCAGTTCTTC. This sequence encodes CAWTHPGGGGRAAYNEQFF. Looking up the rest from reference TRBV30 and TRBJ2-1 gives the full variable domain: SQTIHQWPATLVQPVGSPLSLECTVEGTSNPNLYWYRQAAGRGLQLLFYSVGIGQISSEVPQNLSASRPQDRQFILSSKKLLLSDSGFYLCAWTHPGGGGRAAYNEQFFGPGTRLTVL.

This clonotype came up a few times. The gene calls are TRBV24-1 and TRBJ1-5; D gene uncertain. Germline lookup yields CDR1 KGHDR and CDR2 SFDVKD. CDR3 length: 14 amino acids. The V end lost 9 bases, the J end lost 3 bases, and 14 bases lay between the germline ends. The DNA for the CDR3 is TGTGCCACCCAACCATCTAGTCCCAATCAGCCCCAGCATTTT. It yields the protein CATQPSSPNQPQHF.

V is TRBV5-6 and J is TRBJ1-2; tentatively, D is TRBD1 (6 bases). The CDR3 extends over 13 amino acids. V was trimmed by 0 bases and J by 8 bases, leaving 11 bases between them. Germline assignment: CDR1 SGHDT and CDR2 YYEEEE. The CDR3 DNA is TGTGCCAGCAGCTTGGGACAGGATTGGGGCTACACCTTC. This gives the protein CASSLGQDWGYTF.

In DNA form, the CDR3 reads TGTGCCAGCAGCCTCGACGAGCGTCGCGGCTACACCTTC. Residues: CASSLDERRGYTF. The chain combines TRBV9 with TRBJ1-2; D gene ambiguous. Germline V gives CDR1 SGDLS, CDR2 YYNGEE. This CDR3 region has 13 residues. The V and J ends lost 4 bases and 8 bases respectively, with 15 bases between them.

The rearrangement links TRBV13 to TRBJ2-1; the match to TRBD2 covers 13 bases. Germline V gives CDR1 PRHDT, CDR2 FYEKMQ (reference sequence). Losses at the gene ends were 5 bases for V and 9 bases for J; bases not matched to a gene: 4. The CDR3 is 14 amino acids. The CDR3 region has the DNA TGTGCCAGCAGCCGTCGACTAGCGGGAGGTGAGCAGTTCTTC. Translated: CASSRRLAGGEQFF.

Only a few counts were recorded for this clonotype. The chain has TRBV3-1 and TRBJ1-2; maybe TRBD1 (6 bases). The CDR3 contains 14 residues. V dropped 4 bases and J dropped 5 bases, with 14 bases sitting between them. CDR1 and CDR2 (germline): LGHDT, YNNKEL (reference sequence). The CDR3 loop is CASSPLRGVYGYTF. CDR3 DNA: TGTGCCAGCAGCCCCCTGAGGGGGGTATATGGCTACACCTTC.

The V gene is TRBV12-5, the J gene TRBJ1-2; 10 bases match TRBD1. Germline CDR1 LGHNT, CDR2 FRNRAP. The J segment lost 5 bases and the V segment lost 6 bases, leaving 9 bases of the junction unmatched. The CDR3 runs 15 residues. CDR3 sequence: CASGGGQGNGYGYTF. CDR3 DNA sequence: TGTGCTAGTGGCGGGGGACAGGGGAATGGGTATGGCTACACCTTC.

V is TRBV15 and J is TRBJ2-7; no clear D gene. This CDR3 region has 13 residues. V shed 0 bases and J shed 3 bases, with 6 bases lying between them. The V gene's germline CDR1 is LNHNV and CDR2 YYDKDF (reference sequence). The CDR3 DNA sequence: TGTGCCACCAGCAGAGATCCGGGCTACGAGCAGTACTTC. Amino acid sequence: CATSRDPGYEQYF.

The chain carries TRBV29-1 and TRBJ2-5; D is ambiguous. The assigned J gene may be wrong: the sequence end matches TRBJ2-1 better. This CDR3 region has 14 residues. Germline CDR1 SQVTM, CDR2 ANQGSEA. CDR3 coding DNA: TGCAGCGTTGAAGATCAGTACGATCAAGAGACCCAGTTCTTC. It encodes CSVEDQYDQETQFF.

The chain uses TRBV27 and TRBJ2-7; 7 positions match TRBD1. The J call is uncertain, as TRBJ2-5 better fits the DNA end. This CDR3 is 14 amino acids long. Germline V lookup: CDR1 MNHEY, CDR2 SMNVEV (reference sequence). The CDR3 region is CASSCRQGEETQYF. For the CDR3, the DNA is TGTGCCAGCAGTTGCCGGCAGGGGGAAGAGACCCAGTACTTC.

Only a few counts were recorded for this clonotype. This chain's CDR3 is CASSLASLQETQYF. For the CDR3, the DNA is TGCGCCAGCAGCTTGGCCAGCCTTCAAGAGACCCAGTACTTC. The chain has TRBV5-1 and TRBJ2-5; D remains ambiguous. From germline, CDR1 is SGHRS and CDR2 YFSETQ. The CDR3 is made up of 14 amino acids. Deletions cut 0 bases from V and 2 bases from J, with 8 bases between.

This clonotype appeared a few times. The J gene is TRBJ2-7, the V gene TRBV7-2; the match to TRBD2 covers 10 bases. With 5 bases clipped from V and 4 bases from J, the junction kept 11 bases outside the gene matches. The CDR3 has 16 amino acids. The germline CDR1 and CDR2 sequences are SGHTA and FQGNSA. The CDR3 reads CASSLPSSGSPYEQYF. Written as DNA, the CDR3 is TGTGCCAGCAGCCTTCCGTCTAGCGGGAGTCCTTACGAGCAGTACTTC.

This rearrangement joins TRBV29-1 to TRBJ1-4; tentative D call: TRBD1 (5 bases). The V end was cut by 7 bases, the J end by 8 bases, with 17 bases between. CDR3 size: 13 residues. Germline V CDR1 and CDR2: SQVTM, ANQGSEA. CDR3 DNA: TGCAGCGGCAGGGTATTGAGTGAGGAAAAACTGTTTTTT. Encoded protein: CSGRVLSEEKLFF.

This chain joins TRBV3-1 and TRBJ2-5; D is possibly TRBD1 (8 bases). The CDR3 is 14 residues long. V was clipped by 4 bases and J by 5 bases, with 14 bases between them. The germline V gene encodes CDR1 LGHDT and CDR2 YNNKEL (reference sequence). CDR3 amino acids: CASSPTGGGETQYF. The DNA for the CDR3 is TGTGCCAGCAGCCCCACAGGGGGAGGGGAGACCCAGTACTTC.

The sample holds a few counts of this clonotype. The chain joins TRBV11-2 to TRBJ1-1; possibly TRBD1 for D (5 bases). From germline, CDR1 is SGHAT and CDR2 FQNNGV. Between the trimmed V and J ends, which lost 5 bases and 1 base, there was a span of 17 bases. The CDR3 has 16 amino acids. CDR3 sequence: CASSTRQFTGNTEAFF. DNA for the CDR3: TGTGCCAGCAGCACCCGACAGTTCACTGGGAACACTGAAGCTTTCTTT.

This chain joins TRBV3-1 and TRBJ1-1, with D perhaps TRBD1 (6 bases). V lost 2 bases and J 6 bases, leaving 10 bases between the germline ends. Per the germline V gene, CDR1 is LGHDT and CDR2 is YNNKEL (reference sequence). This CDR3 is built from 13 residues. The CDR3 nucleotides are TGTGCCAGCAGCCAAAAGGGGGACCCTGAAGCTTTCTTT. Translation gives CASSQKGDPEAFF.

A few counts support this clonotype. The V gene is TRBV7-8, the J gene TRBJ1-2, with 7 bases identical to TRBD1. Germline loops: CDR1 SGHVS, CDR2 FQNEAQ. CDR3 size: 15 residues. Trimming cost V 5 bases and J 1 base; bases outside gene matches: 7. The CDR3 sequence: CASSPRQGVNYGYTF. Here the CDR3 DNA reads TGTGCCAGCAGCCCCCGACAGGGAGTTAACTATGGCTACACCTTC.

This clonotype turned up a few times. This chain joins TRBV7-2 and TRBJ2-4; D gene uncertain. The DNA matches TRBJ2-7 better at its end, which makes the J call doubtful. The CDR3 runs 15 residues. Germline V lookup: CDR1 SGHTA, CDR2 FQGNSA. CDR3 sequence reads: CASSLDSGINYEQYF. CDR3 coding DNA: TGTGCCAGCAGCTTAGATTCCGGAATAAACTACGAGCAGTACTTC.

The chain uses TRBV25-1 and TRBJ2-1, with 10 bases matching TRBD2. Germline V gene data show CDR1 as MGHDK and CDR2 as SYGVNS. The V segment lost 11 bases and the J segment 0 bases; nucleotides outside the gene matches: 10. The CDR3 length is 16 residues. CDR3: CASRRTSGGSYNEQFF. DNA of the CDR3: TGTGCCTCCCGGCGGACTAGCGGAGGCTCCTACAATGAGCAGTTCTTC.

As regards this clonotype: Compared with germline, one end of the junction differs, possibly owing to a read error. V usage is TRBV3-1 and J usage is TRBJ2-3; D is tentatively TRBD1 or TRBD2 (6 bases each). CDR3 length equals 15 residues. CDR1 LGHDT and CDR2 YNNKEL come from the germline V gene (reference sequence). This chain's CDR3 is CASSPEQGGTGTQYF. The CDR3 nucleotides read TGTGCCAGCAGCCCAGAACAGGGAGGTACAGGTACGCAGTATTTT.

The sample holds a few counts of this clonotype. This rearrangement joins TRBV7-9 to TRBJ2-5, with TRBD2 identical over 11 bases. Germline V lookup: CDR1 SEHNR, CDR2 FQNEAQ (reference sequence). V shed 0 bases, J shed 3 bases, and the junction held 9 bases outside the gene matches. The CDR3 extends over 18 amino acids. The CDR3 DNA reads TGTGCCAGCAGCTTAGCGAAAACGGGGACTAGCGGCAAAGAGACCCAGTACTTC. This gives the protein CASSLAKTGTSGKETQYF.

This clonotype was recorded a few times. The V and J genes are TRBV6-2 or TRBV6-3 and TRBJ1-2, with D possibly matching TRBD1 (5 bases). Germline CDR1 and CDR2: MNHEY and SVGEGT. V was pared by 0 bases and J by 4 bases, with 12 bases between. CDR3 length: 15 residues. CDR3 sequence (DNA): TGTGCCAGCAGTTACTCGGTGTCAGGGTTCTATGGCTACACCTTC. This translates into CASSYSVSGFYGYTF.

This clonotype has only a few counts. The chain employs TRBV20-1 and TRBJ2-3; 10 bases agree with TRBD2. The junction had 13 bases not matched to a gene; V was cut back by 1 base and J by 0 bases. The CDR3 contains 19 residues. Germline CDR1 is DFQATT and CDR2 is SNEGSKA (reference sequence). In DNA form, the CDR3 reads TGCAGTGCTAGAGTGTTTCTAGCGGGAGACCTAGGAAGCACAGATACGCAGTATTTT. Protein sequence: CSARVFLAGDLGSTDTQYF.

The J gene is TRBJ2-7, the V gene TRBV13; TRBD1 matches 9 bases. V shed 2 bases and J 5 bases; nucleotides not matched to a gene: 4. Germline V lookup: CDR1 PRHDT, CDR2 FYEKMQ (reference sequence). CDR3 length: 14 residues. CDR3 sequence: CASSLIQGADEQYF. DNA for the CDR3: TGTGCCAGCAGCTTAATACAGGGGGCCGACGAGCAGTACTTC.

This sequence joins TRBV4-2 and TRBJ2-1; weak D call: TRBD2 (7 bases). V shed 5 bases and J shed 7 bases, with 24 bases lying between them. The CDR3 covers 17 residues. In germline, CDR1 is LGHNA, CDR2 YNFKEQ. CDR3 protein: CASSKLEGTGGRNEQFF. The CDR3 DNA sequence: TGTGCCAGCAGCAAGTTGGAGGGCACGGGGGGCCGAAATGAGCAGTTCTTC.

A few counts support this clonotype. The chain uses TRBV10-3 and TRBJ2-1, with 8 bases identical to TRBD2. V shed 0 bases and J 11 bases; nucleotides not matched to a gene: 3. Germline V lookup: CDR1 ENHRY, CDR2 SYGVKD. CDR3 length: 13 amino acids. CDR3 nucleotides: TGTGCCATCAGTGAGTCGAGCGGGAGCAAGCAGTTCTTC. Encoded protein: CAISESSGSKQFF.

The chain employs TRBV20-1 and TRBJ1-2; the D is unclear. The CDR3 sequence is 15 residues long. Trimming shortened V by 1 base and J by 2 bases, and 14 bases separated the two germline ends. Germline V gene sequence: CDR1 DFQATT, CDR2 SNEGSKA (reference sequence). CDR3 protein: CSARAQEGSNYGYTF. CDR3 coding DNA: TGCAGTGCTAGAGCCCAGGAGGGATCAAACTATGGCTACACCTTC.

This clonotype was recorded a few times. The chain is built from TRBV29-1 and TRBJ2-1, with a weak D call TRBD2 (6 bases). The V gene's germline CDR1 is SQVTM and CDR2 ANQGSEA. The CDR3 is made up of 13 amino acids. The V end was cut by 1 base, the J end by 13 bases, with 17 bases between. The CDR3 bases are TGCAGCGTTGAAGCTATGGAGGGGCGCGACCAGTTCTTC. Protein product: CSVEAMEGRDQFF.